The next 24 T cell receptor beta chains were all read from a single sample in a study of blood T cell repertoires in COVID-19. Libraries were prepared by immunoSEQ multiplex PCR; TCRdb keeps only in-frame clonotypes and omits some of them. The sample includes some 270,000 clones, around 89% of them seen just once. Source material: peripheral blood. The receptors here all came from a man under 40 with acute or convalescent COVID-19.

The chain recombines TRBV29-1 with TRBJ1-1; no clear D. Germline CDR1 and CDR2: SQVTM and ANQGSEA. V was cut by 5 bases and J by 2 bases, with 6 bases left in between. The CDR3 loop spans 11 amino acids. CDR3 sequence: CSVPENTEAFF. The DNA of the CDR3 is TGCAGCGTTCCAGAAAACACTGAAGCTTTCTTT.

The chain has TRBV19 and TRBJ1-5; 10 nucleotides align to TRBD1. There are 15 residues in the CDR3. Per germline, CDR1 LNHDA and CDR2 SQIVND (reference sequence). The junction had 4 bases not matched to a gene; V was cut back by 4 bases and J by 4 bases. For the CDR3, the DNA is TGTGCCAGTAGTACCCGGACAGGGGGAAATCAGCCCCAGCATTTT. It yields the protein CASSTRTGGNQPQHF. Full variable domain (rest looked up from reference TRBV19 and TRBJ1-5): DGGITQSPKYLFRKEGQNVTLSCEQNLNHDAMYWYRQDPGQGLRLIYYSQIVNDFQKGDIAEGYSVSREKKESFPLTVTSAQKNPTAFYLCASSTRTGGNQPQHFGDGTRLSIL.

The rearrangement joins TRBV9 to TRBJ2-1, with 8 bases aligning to TRBD2. V lost 4 bases to trimming and J lost 10 bases; unmatched junction nucleotides: 7. This CDR3 contains 13 residues. Germline CDR1 reads SGDLS; CDR2 reads YYNGEE. DNA of the CDR3: TGTGCCAGCAGCCTAAGACTAGCGAGGGAGCAGTTCTTC. Translation: CASSLRLAREQFF.

The rearrangement links TRBV6-5 to TRBJ2-3; maybe TRBD1 (6 bases). The V gene's germline CDR1 is MNHEY and CDR2 SVGAGI. V gave up 7 bases and J gave up 4 bases, with 18 bases separating them. The CDR3 totals 15 residues. CDR3 residues: CASKPNRAIADTQYF. The CDR3 DNA sequence: TGTGCCAGCAAGCCTAACAGGGCGATTGCAGATACGCAGTATTTT.

The rearrangement joins TRBV4-1 to TRBJ2-7, with D possibly being TRBD1 (5 bases). CDR1 is MGHRA, CDR2 YSYEKL, per germline. The V and J ends lost 0 bases and 4 bases respectively, with 10 bases between them. The CDR3 is 14 residues long. CDR3: CASSQDRTMYEQYF. The CDR3 region has the DNA TGCGCCAGCAGCCAAGACAGGACAATGTACGAGCAGTACTTC.

The gene calls are TRBV4-1 and TRBJ2-3; 8 nucleotides align to TRBD1. The CDR3 spans 15 residues. The V and J ends lost 4 bases and 6 bases, in that order; junction bases with no gene match: 9. Germline CDR1 and CDR2: MGHRA and YSYEKL. This CDR3 is CASSLSGQGEDTQYF. DNA for the CDR3: TGCGCCAGCAGCCTTTCAGGACAGGGAGAGGATACGCAGTATTTT.

The J gene is TRBJ2-3, the V gene TRBV27, with 7 bases identical to TRBD2. From germline, CDR1 is MNHEY and CDR2 SMNVEV (reference sequence). The CDR3 contains 14 residues. After removal of 8 bases from V and 3 bases from J, the junction contained 8 bases not matched to a gene. This chain's CDR3 is CASQNPLATDTQYF. The DNA for the CDR3 is TGTGCCAGCCAAAACCCACTAGCGACAGATACGCAGTATTTT.

This sequence joins TRBV6-1 and TRBJ2-2, with D unclear. Germline V gene data show CDR1 as MNHNS and CDR2 as SASEGT. The length of the CDR3 is 15 residues. Trimming pared 2 bases from V and 6 bases from J, leaving 13 bases between. The CDR3 loop is CASSETHFSAGELFF. In nucleotides, the CDR3 is TGTGCCAGCAGTGAAACGCATTTCAGCGCCGGGGAGCTGTTTTTT.

The gene calls are TRBV4-1 and TRBJ2-7, with 10 nucleotides matching TRBD2. This CDR3 spans 15 amino acids. Germline V lookup: CDR1 MGHRA, CDR2 YSYEKL. After removal of 0 bases from V and 4 bases from J, the junction contained 3 bases not matched to a gene. The CDR3 here is CASSQEPSGGYEQYF. For the CDR3, the DNA is TGCGCCAGCAGCCAAGAACCTAGCGGGGGATACGAGCAGTACTTC.

This chain links TRBV4-2 with TRBJ2-5; D uncertain. The CDR3 is 14 residues long. CDR1 and CDR2 from the germline V gene are LGHNA and YNFKEQ. Deletions cut 0 bases from V and 1 base from J, with 6 bases between. The CDR3 coding sequence is TGTGCCAGCAGCCAAGATCCCCGCCAAGAGACCCAGTACTTC. Translated, it gives CASSQDPRQETQYF.

This rearrangement joins TRBV7-3 to TRBJ1-6; D possibly corresponds to TRBD1 (5 bases). The ends were cut back, 1 base at V and 10 bases at J, with 14 bases in the middle. This CDR3 has 15 amino acids. Germline V gene sequence: CDR1 SGHTA, CDR2 FQGTGA. The CDR3 here is CASSLKGTRGSPLHF. The CDR3 DNA reads TGTGCCAGCAGCTTAAAAGGCACTCGGGGGTCACCCCTCCACTTT.

The rearrangement links TRBV4-1 to TRBJ2-3, with 10 bases that match TRBD2. The CDR3 totals 19 residues. V lost 2 bases, J lost 5 bases, and 16 bases stayed unmatched. Germline CDR1 is MGHRA and CDR2 is YSYEKL. The CDR3 sequence is CASSQLPGLATVIGDTQYF. The CDR3 nucleotides read TGCGCCAGCAGCCAACTTCCGGGACTAGCGACAGTCATCGGAGATACGCAGTATTTT.

The chain has TRBV6-1 and TRBJ1-6; 8 nucleotides align to TRBD1. Germline V gives CDR1 MNHNS, CDR2 SASEGT. Trimming removed 3 bases from V and 7 bases from J; junction bases left unmatched: 5. The CDR3 is 15 residues long. CDR3 bases: TGTGCCAGCAGTGAGGGGGACAGGATCAATTCACCCCTCCACTTT. This encodes CASSEGDRINSPLHF.

The gene calls are TRBV4-2 and TRBJ2-7, with TRBD1 identical over 8 bases. V lost 8 bases, J lost 6 bases, and 6 bases stayed unmatched. CDR1 is LGHNA, CDR2 YNFKEQ, per germline. The length of the CDR3 is 12 residues. CDR3 DNA sequence: TGTGCCAGCGGGGGACAGGCTGGCGAGCAGTACTTC. Its translation is CASGGQAGEQYF.

This clone came up once. The chain has TRBV18 and TRBJ2-7; D gene ambiguous. V shed 1 base and J shed 0 bases, with 13 bases lying between them. The CDR3 has 16 amino acids. The germline gives CDR1 KGHSH, CDR2 LQKENI. As DNA, the CDR3 is TGTGCCAGCTCACCACTGGGCAGGTCCAGCTCCTACGAGCAGTACTTC. Amino acid sequence: CASSPLGRSSSYEQYF.

This clone was observed a single time. This rearrangement joins TRBV28 to TRBJ2-5, with D possibly matching TRBD2 (5 bases). Trimming shortened V by 5 bases and J by 2 bases, and 15 bases separated the two germline ends. CDR3 size: 15 residues. Germline-derived CDR1 and CDR2 are MDHEN and SYDVKM. Written as DNA, the CDR3 is TGTGCCAGCAGTGCCCGCGAGGGCTGGCAAGAGACCCAGTACTTC. This encodes CASSAREGWQETQYF.

The rearrangement links TRBV18 to TRBJ2-7, with 13 bases fitting TRBD2. Trimming cost V 5 bases and J 6 bases; bases outside gene matches: 4. Germline CDR1 KGHSH, CDR2 LQKENI. This CDR3 region has 14 residues. The CDR3 here is CASSATSGGGEQYF. CDR3 in DNA: TGTGCCAGCTCAGCAACTAGCGGGGGGGGCGAGCAGTACTTC.

The chain couples TRBV11-2 to TRBJ1-2; a weak D match, TRBD1 (6 bases). Per germline, CDR1 SGHAT and CDR2 FQNNGV. Trimming left V 2 bases short and J 5 bases short, with 12 bases between. The CDR3 loop spans 14 amino acids. The CDR3 sequence is CASSLNYRDYGYTF. In nucleotides, the CDR3 is TGTGCCAGCAGCTTAAACTACAGGGATTATGGCTACACCTTC.

The genes are TRBV29-1 and TRBJ2-1; 8 positions match TRBD2. The CDR3 extends over 15 amino acids. Trimming took 5 bases from V and 4 from J; bases not matched to a gene: 10. Germline assignment: CDR1 SQVTM and CDR2 ANQGSEA. This CDR3 reads CSVPGLVRIYNEQFF. The CDR3 coding sequence is TGCAGCGTTCCGGGACTAGTTAGGATTTACAATGAGCAGTTCTTC.

This clone occurred a few times. V gene TRBV5-1 combines with J gene TRBJ1-2; D possibly corresponds to TRBD1 (6 bases). The CDR3 sequence is 17 residues long. V lost 3 bases to trimming and J lost 4 bases, with 22 bases between them. CDR1 and CDR2 (germline): SGHRS, YFSETQ. CDR3 DNA sequence: TGCGCCAGCAGCTCCCTATTGCTCGTTGGACAGTCCTATGGCTACACCTTC. Translating gives CASSSLLLVGQSYGYTF.

The chain carries TRBV19 and TRBJ1-3; D gene ambiguous. Germline V gives CDR1 LNHDA, CDR2 SQIVND (reference sequence). V gave up 3 bases and J gave up 0 bases, with 12 bases separating them. The CDR3 contains 16 residues. CDR3 loop: CASSIPGSSSGNTIYF. In nucleotides, the CDR3 is TGTGCCAGTAGTATTCCCGGTTCGAGCTCTGGAAACACCATATATTTT.

The chain is built from TRBV28 and TRBJ2-1, with 7 bases aligning to TRBD2. Germline V gives CDR1 MDHEN, CDR2 SYDVKM. The CDR3 has 15 residues. Trimming took 3 bases from V and 5 from J; bases not matched to a gene: 7. The CDR3 DNA reads TGTGCCAGCAGTTTGGGTGGGCGGGAGAACAATGAGCAGTTCTTC. This codes for CASSLGGRENNEQFF.

This clone occurred once. V and J are TRBV9 and TRBJ2-3, with 8 positions matching TRBD1. Germline CDR1 and CDR2: SGDLS and YYNGEE. This CDR3 contains 16 residues. V lost 2 bases to trimming and J lost 4 bases; unmatched junction nucleotides: 9. This chain's CDR3 is CASSVLTGEWADTQYF. The CDR3 nucleotides read TGTGCCAGCAGCGTTTTGACAGGGGAGTGGGCAGATACGCAGTATTTT.

V is TRBV18 and J is TRBJ2-2; tentatively, D is TRBD2 (6 bases). CDR3 length: 14 residues. The V gene lost 6 bases and the J gene lost 4 bases, with 12 bases spanning the gap. Germline-derived CDR1 and CDR2 are KGHSH and LQKENI. The CDR3 region is CASSSEGFTGELFF. The CDR3 DNA reads TGTGCCAGCTCCTCGGAGGGTTTCACCGGGGAGCTGTTTTTT.